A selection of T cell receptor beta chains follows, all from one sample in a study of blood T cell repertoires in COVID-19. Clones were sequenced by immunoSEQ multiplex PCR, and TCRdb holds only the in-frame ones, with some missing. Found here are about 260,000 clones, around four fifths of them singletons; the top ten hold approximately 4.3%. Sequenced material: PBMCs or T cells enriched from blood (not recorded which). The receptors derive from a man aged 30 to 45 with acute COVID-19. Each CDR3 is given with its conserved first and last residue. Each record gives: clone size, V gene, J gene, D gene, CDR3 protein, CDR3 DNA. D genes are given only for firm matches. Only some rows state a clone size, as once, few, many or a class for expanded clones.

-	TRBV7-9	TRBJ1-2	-	CASSPGLPNYGYTF	TGTGCCAGCAGCCCCGGACTGCCCAACTATGGCTACACCTTC
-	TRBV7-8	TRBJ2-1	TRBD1	CASSLVNRGLGNEQFF	TGTGCCAGCAGCTTAGTGAACAGGGGGCTGGGAAATGAGCAGTTCTTC
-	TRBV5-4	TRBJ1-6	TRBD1	CAIHLTGASYNSPLHF	TGTGCCATCCACTTGACAGGGGCCTCCTATAATTCACCCCTCCACTTT
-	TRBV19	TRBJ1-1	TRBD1	CASSIGTGGTEAFF	TGTGCCAGTAGTATTGGGACAGGGGGGACTGAAGCTTTCTTT
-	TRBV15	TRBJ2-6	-	CATSRDRLENYFSGANVLTF	TGTGCCACCAGCAGAGATCGGTTGGAGAACTACTTCTCTGGGGCCAACGTCCTGACTTTC
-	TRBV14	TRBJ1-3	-	CASSRMGRSPGNTIYF	TGTGCCAGCAGCCGTATGGGGCGGTCGCCTGGAAACACCATATATTTT
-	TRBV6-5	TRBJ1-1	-	CASTEGRAFF	TGTGCCAGCACCGAGGGTCGAGCTTTCTTT
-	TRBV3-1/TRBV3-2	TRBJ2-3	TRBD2	CASSFSGRATDTQYF	TGTGCCAGCAGCTTTAGCGGGAGGGCCACAGATACGCAGTATTTT
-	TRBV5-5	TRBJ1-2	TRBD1	CASSFPDRGRGYTF	TGTGCCAGCAGCTTCCCGGACAGGGGCCGAGGCTACACCTTC
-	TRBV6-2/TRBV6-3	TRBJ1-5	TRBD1	CASSYSTTGVNQPQHF	TGTGCCAGCAGTTACTCGACGACAGGGGTCAATCAGCCCCAGCATTTT
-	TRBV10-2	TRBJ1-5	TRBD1	CASSWTGGADQPQHF	TGCGCCAGCAGTTGGACAGGGGGCGCTGACCAGCCCCAGCATTTT
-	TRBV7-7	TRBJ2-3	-	CASSREPGVADTQYF	TGTGCCAGCAGCCGCGAACCGGGGGTCGCAGATACGCAGTATTTT
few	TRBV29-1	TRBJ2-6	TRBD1	CSAEGAQGTGANVLTF	TGCAGCGCCGAGGGGGCACAGGGGACCGGGGCCAACGTCCTGACTTTC
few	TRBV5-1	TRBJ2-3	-	CASSLAPRNTDTQYF	TGCGCCAGCAGCTTGGCTCCGCGAAACACAGATACGCAGTATTTT
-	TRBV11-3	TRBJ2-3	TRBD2	CASSHTGTSGRIGTDTQYF	TGTGCCAGCAGCCACACCGGGACTAGCGGGAGGATTGGCACAGATACGCAGTATTTT
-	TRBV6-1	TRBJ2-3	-	CASSEGTATDTQYF	TGTGCCAGCAGTGAAGGGACAGCCACAGATACGCAGTATTTT
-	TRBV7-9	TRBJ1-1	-	CASSFFFGTEAFF	TGTGCCAGCAGCTTTTTTTTCGGCACTGAAGCTTTCTTT
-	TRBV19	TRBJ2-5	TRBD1	CASTPGGRETQYF	TGTGCCAGTACACCAGGGGGCCGTGAGACCCAGTACTTC
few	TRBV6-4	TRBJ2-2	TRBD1	CASSAQGARDTGELFF	TGTGCCAGCAGTGCCCAGGGGGCGCGGGACACCGGGGAGCTGTTTTTT
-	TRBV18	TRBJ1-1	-	CASSPQVGNTEAFF	TGTGCCAGCTCACCCCAGGTAGGGAACACTGAAGCTTTCTTT
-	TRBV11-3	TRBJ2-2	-	CASSRRTGELFF	TGTGCCAGCAGCCGGAGGACCGGGGAGCTGTTTTTT
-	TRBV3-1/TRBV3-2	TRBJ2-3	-	CASSPSTDTQYF	TGTGCCAGCAGCCCTAGCACAGATACGCAGTATTTT
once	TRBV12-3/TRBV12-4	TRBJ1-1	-	CASRSMNTEAFF	TGTGCCAGCCGGTCGATGAACACTGAAGCTTTCTTT
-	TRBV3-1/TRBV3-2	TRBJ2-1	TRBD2	CASSQRPTSGRHEQFF	TGTGCCAGCAGCCAAAGACCCACTAGCGGGAGGCATGAGCAGTTCTTC
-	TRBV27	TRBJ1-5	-	CASSVQGWQPQHF	TGTGCCAGCAGTGTACAGGGATGGCAGCCCCAGCATTTT
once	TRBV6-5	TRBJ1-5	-	CALNIRGSNQPQHF	TGTGCATTAAATATTCGGGGGTCCAATCAGCCCCAGCATTTT
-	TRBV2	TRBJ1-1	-	CASSEALRGNTEAFF	TGTGCCAGCAGTGAAGCGCTCAGGGGTAACACTGAAGCTTTCTTT
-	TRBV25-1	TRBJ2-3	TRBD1	CASSDPTGLDTQYF	TGTGCCAGCAGTGACCCGACAGGGTTGGATACGCAGTATTTT
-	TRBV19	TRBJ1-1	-	CASSIVANTEAFF	TGTGCCAGTAGTATAGTAGCGAACACTGAAGCTTTCTTT
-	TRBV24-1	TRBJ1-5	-	CATSVDGGEPQHF	TGTGCCACCAGTGTAGACGGGGGAGAGCCCCAGCATTTT
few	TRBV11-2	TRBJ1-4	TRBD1	CASSLDRGRHEKLFF	TGTGCCAGCAGCTTAGACAGGGGGCGCCATGAAAAACTGTTTTTT
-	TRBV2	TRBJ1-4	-	CASSGQATNEKLFF	TGTGCCAGCAGTGGACAGGCAACTAATGAAAAACTGTTTTTT
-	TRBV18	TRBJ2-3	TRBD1	CASSPSTRGLRTDTQYF	TGTGCCAGCTCACCCTCAACCAGGGGGTTGAGAACAGATACGCAGTATTTT
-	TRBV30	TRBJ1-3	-	CAWSGRVGGNTIYF	TGTGCCTGGAGTGGCAGGGTAGGAGGAAACACCATATATTTT
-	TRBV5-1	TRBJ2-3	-	CASSLRGISTDTQYF	TGTGCCAGCAGCTTGAGGGGCATAAGCACAGATACGCAGTATTTT
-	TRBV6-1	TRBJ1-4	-	CASSEEGRGNEKLFF	TGTGCCAGCAGTGAAGAGGGAAGGGGTAATGAAAAACTGTTTTTT
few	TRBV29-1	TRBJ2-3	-	CSVGRDTDTQYF	TGCAGCGTTGGGAGAGACACAGATACGCAGTATTTT
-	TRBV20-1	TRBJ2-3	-	CSARPQDTQYF	TGCAGTGCTAGACCACAGGATACGCAGTATTTT
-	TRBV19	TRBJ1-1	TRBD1	CASTKRGQGNTEAFF	TGTGCCAGTACTAAAAGGGGACAGGGCAACACTGAAGCTTTCTTT
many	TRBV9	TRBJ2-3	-	CASSPNTISTDTQYF	TGTGCCAGCAGTCCAAACACAATAAGCACAGATACGCAGTATTTT
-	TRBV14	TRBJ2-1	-	CASGHRGARGEQFF	TGTGCCAGCGGCCATCGGGGGGCGAGGGGCGAGCAGTTCTTC
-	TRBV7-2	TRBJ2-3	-	CATQGTPSTDTQYF	TGTGCCACCCAGGGGACCCCGAGCACAGATACGCAGTATTTT
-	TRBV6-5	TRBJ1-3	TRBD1	CASSKPGGSGNTIYF	TGTGCCAGCAGTAAGCCAGGGGGAAGTGGAAACACCATATATTTT